This TCR beta chain was identified in a study of follicular helper T cells after annual influenza vaccination. The assay was immunoSEQ multiplex PCR, and TCRdb's table has in-frame clones only and misses some. The table shows approximately 8,500 clones, with approximately 78% occurring only once. This clone was found once. V was clipped by 3 bases and J by 0 bases, with 11 bases between them. From germline, CDR1 is MNHNS and CDR2 SASEGT. The CDR3 has 15 residues. Time point specified: 2015-2016 season, 7 days after influenza vaccination. Cells are cTfh (non-naive CD4+CXCR5+PD-1+), split by ICOS and CD38 into double-positive or double-negative.

The sequences come from CXCR5+ CD38- circulating T follicular helper cells from blood, collected 7 days after influenza vaccination. Stated subset: circulating Tfh, non-naive CD4+CXCR5+PD-1+ (ICOS+CD38+ or ICOS-CD38-). This receptor was obtained from an adult who received the influenza vaccine. The J gene is TRBJ2-5, the V gene TRBV6-1; D remains unclear. This chain's CDR3 is CASSEAKRYQETQYF. The CDR3 region has the DNA TGTGCCAGCAGTGAGGCGAAGAGGTACCAAGAGACCCAGTACTTC.